This T cell receptor (beta chain) derives from a study of T cells in Graves' hyperthyroidism and ophthalmopathy. The CDR3 is 14 residues long. Germline V gene lookup returns CDR1 SEHNR and CDR2 FQNEAQ (reference sequence). The V and J ends lost 5 bases and 7 bases respectively, with 18 bases between them. For this clonotype: What it binds is not known.

Study outcomes and limitations: In validation, the model predicted ophthalmopathy. These predictions came a median roughly 6.5 months before onset. Most thyroid clonotypes with frequency above 0.001 were detected in blood.

The TCR beta CDR3 regions underwent amplification using RNA transcripts as the source. Initially, a first-round RT-PCR of the TCR CDR3 employed the HTBI primer set. In TCRdb, the multiplex PCR reads were re-called with MiXCR into one record per CDR3 protein. The sample lists 500,000 to 800,000 distinct CDR3 sequences; 45% were seen once. The sequenced material came from peripheral blood or thyroid tissue (not recorded which). The V gene is TRBV7-9, the J gene TRBJ2-7; D possibly corresponds to TRBD1 (7 bases). This sequence was found in an adult man with Graves' disease, either hyperthyroidism or ophthalmopathy (not recorded which). CDR3 nucleotides: TGTGCCAGCAGCCGCGGGACAGTGGGGTGGGAGCAGTACTTC. Residues: CASSRGTVGWEQYF.